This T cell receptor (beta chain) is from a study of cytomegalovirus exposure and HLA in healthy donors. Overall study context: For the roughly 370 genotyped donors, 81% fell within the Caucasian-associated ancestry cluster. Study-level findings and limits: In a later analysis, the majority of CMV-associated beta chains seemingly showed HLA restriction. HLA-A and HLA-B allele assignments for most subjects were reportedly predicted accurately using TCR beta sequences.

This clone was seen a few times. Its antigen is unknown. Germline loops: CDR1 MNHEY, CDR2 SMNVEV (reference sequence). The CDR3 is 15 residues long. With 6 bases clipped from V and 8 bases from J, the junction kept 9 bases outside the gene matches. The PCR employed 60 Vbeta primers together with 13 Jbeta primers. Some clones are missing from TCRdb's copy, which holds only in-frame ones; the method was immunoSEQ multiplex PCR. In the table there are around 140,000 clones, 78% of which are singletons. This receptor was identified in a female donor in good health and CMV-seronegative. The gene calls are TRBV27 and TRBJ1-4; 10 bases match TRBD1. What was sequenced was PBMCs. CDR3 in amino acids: CASRVTSGQGEKLFF. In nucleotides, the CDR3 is TGTGCCAGCAGAGTTACCTCGGGACAGGGGGAAAAACTGTTTTTT.